This T cell receptor beta chain was obtained from a study of T cell repertoires in aging, cancer and after chemotherapy. Turning to the study itself: Six age groups, ranging from 30 or younger to 70 or older, included the donors.

Multiplex touch-down PCR with TRB-A/B primers amplified rearranged V-D-J TRB sequences. TCRdb re-called the multiplex PCR reads with MiXCR, one entry per CDR3 protein. In the table there are over 2,000 distinct CDR3 sequences, over 45% of which are singletons. TCR beta rearrangements were amplified from peripheral blood genomic DNA. Sequencing used blood. The sequence came from a human donor with a blood cancer.

The CDR3 spells CASSRTGDQRSPLHF. The CDR3 region has the DNA TGTGCCAGCAGCCGGACAGGGGACCAGCGATCACCCCTCCACTTT. The genes are TRBV5-6 and TRBJ1-6; 9 positions match TRBD1. CDR1 and CDR2 from the germline V gene are SGHDT and YYEEEE. With 4 bases clipped from V and 10 bases from J, the junction kept 9 bases outside the gene matches. The CDR3 is made up of 15 amino acids.